A selection of T cell receptor beta chains follows, all from one sample in a study of T cell responses to AZD1222 COVID-19 vaccine. TCRdb's table, derived via immunoSEQ multiplex PCR, lists solely in-frame clones and lacks some. Among approximately 160,000 clones, 85% to 95% were seen once, and the ten largest hold under 6%. The sequencing here drew on peripheral blood, taken 28 days after the second AZD1222 dose. All receptors derive from an adult who received the AZD1222 COVID-19 vaccine. CDR3s include the opening cysteine and the closing phenylalanine or tryptophan. The D gene is left open where the match is weak. Clone size, where shown, is once, few, many, or a class for clones that have expanded.

j_call | v_call | clone_size | d_call | cdr3_aa | cdr3_nt
TRBJ1-5 | TRBV6-5 | few | NA | CASTPSEGGARSQHF | TGTGCCAGCACCCCGTCTGAGGGGGGCGCGAGGTCCCAGCATTTT
TRBJ2-3 | TRBV15 | NA | TRBD2 | CATSRGLSGTSTDTQYF | TGTGCCACCAGCAGAGGGTTAAGCGGGACTAGCACAGATACGCAGTATTTT
TRBJ1-6 | TRBV3-1/TRBV3-2 | NA | NA | CASSRGSNSPLHF | TGTGCCAGCAGCCGAGGGTCTAATTCACCCCTCCACTTT
TRBJ2-6 | TRBV18 | few | NA | CASSPPGRGANVLTF | TGTGCCAGCTCACCACCCGGCCGTGGGGCCAACGTCCTGACTTTC
TRBJ2-7 | TRBV28 | once | NA | CASSYALRSPTYEQYF | TGTGCCAGCAGTTACGCTTTGCGGAGTCCTACCTACGAGCAGTACTTC
TRBJ2-3 | TRBV6-6 | NA | NA | CATTGSGVDTQYF | TGTGCCACCACAGGGTCCGGTGTCGATACGCAGTATTTT
TRBJ2-2 | TRBV4-1 | NA | TRBD1 | CASSQGTGGTGELFF | TGCGCCAGCAGCCAAGGGACAGGGGGCACCGGGGAGCTGTTTTTT
TRBJ1-5 | TRBV28 | NA | NA | CASSQRALSNQPQHF | TGTGCCAGCAGTCAAAGAGCCCTTAGCAATCAGCCCCAGCATTTT
TRBJ2-5 | TRBV2 | NA | TRBD2 | CASNRLAGGRETQYF | TGTGCCAGCAATCGACTAGCGGGAGGCCGGGAGACCCAGTACTTC
TRBJ2-6 | TRBV18 | NA | NA | CASSPLRSLVDSSKSSFGANVLTF | TGTGCCAGCTCACCACTCCGCAGTTTGGTTGATTCTTCGAAATCTAGCTTTGGGGCCAACGTCCTGACTTTC